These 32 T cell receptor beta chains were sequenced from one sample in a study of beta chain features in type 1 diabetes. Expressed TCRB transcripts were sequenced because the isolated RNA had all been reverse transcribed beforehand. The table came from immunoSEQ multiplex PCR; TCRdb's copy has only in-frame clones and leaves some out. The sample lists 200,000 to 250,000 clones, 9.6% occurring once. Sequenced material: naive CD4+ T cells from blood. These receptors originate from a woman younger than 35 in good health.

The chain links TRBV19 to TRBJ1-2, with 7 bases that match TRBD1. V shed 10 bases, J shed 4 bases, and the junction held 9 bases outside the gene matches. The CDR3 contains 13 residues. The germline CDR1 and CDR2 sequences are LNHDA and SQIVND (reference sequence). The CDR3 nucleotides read TGTGCCACCAAAGAGGGGACAGCCTATGGCTACACCTTC. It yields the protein CATKEGTAYGYTF.

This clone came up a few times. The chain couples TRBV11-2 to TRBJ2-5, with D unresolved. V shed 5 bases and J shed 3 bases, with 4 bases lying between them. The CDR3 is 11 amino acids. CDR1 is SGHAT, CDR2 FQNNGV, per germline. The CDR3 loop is CASSAEETQYF. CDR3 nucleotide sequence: TGTGCCAGCAGCGCGGAAGAGACCCAGTACTTC.

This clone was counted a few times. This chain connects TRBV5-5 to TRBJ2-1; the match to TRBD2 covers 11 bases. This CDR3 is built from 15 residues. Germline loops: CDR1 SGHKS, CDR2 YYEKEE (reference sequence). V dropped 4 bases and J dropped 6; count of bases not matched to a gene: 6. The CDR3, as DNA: TGTGCCAGCAGCGTGACTAGCGGGAACGTCAATGAGCAGTTCTTC. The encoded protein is CASSVTSGNVNEQFF.

The CDR3 sequence is CASSYGSGGYNQPQHF. The CDR3 region has the DNA TGTGCCAGCAGTTACGGGTCAGGGGGGTACAATCAGCCCCAGCATTTT. V and J are TRBV6-6 and TRBJ1-5; TRBD1 matches at 7 bases. V dropped 2 bases and J dropped 3; count of bases not matched to a gene: 7. This CDR3 has 16 amino acids. Germline V lookup: CDR1 MNHNY, CDR2 SVGAGI (reference sequence).

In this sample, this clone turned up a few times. This CDR3 is CASSPRTGGGYGYTF. The CDR3 nucleotides read TGTGCCAGCAGCCCTAGGACAGGGGGCGGGTATGGCTACACCTTC. This chain uses TRBV14 with TRBJ1-2; 11 nucleotides line up with TRBD1. Germline V gene sequence: CDR1 SGHDN, CDR2 FVKESK. CDR3 length: 15 amino acids. The V gene end was trimmed by 4 bases and the J gene end by 5 bases; junction bases not matched to a gene: 6. The full variable domain, in which reference TRBV14 and TRBJ1-2 provide the parts outside the CDR3, is EAGVTQFPSHSVIEKGQTVTLRCDPISGHDNLYWYRRVMGKEIKFLLHFVKESKQDESGMPNNRFLAERTGGTYSTLKVQPAELEDSGVYFCASSPRTGGGYGYTFGSGTRLTVV.

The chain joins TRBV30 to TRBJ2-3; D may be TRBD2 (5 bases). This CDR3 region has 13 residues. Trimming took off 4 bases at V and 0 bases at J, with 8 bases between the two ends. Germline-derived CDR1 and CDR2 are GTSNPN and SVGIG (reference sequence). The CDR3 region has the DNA TGTGCCTGGATGAGGGTTAGCACAGATACGCAGTATTTT. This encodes CAWMRVSTDTQYF. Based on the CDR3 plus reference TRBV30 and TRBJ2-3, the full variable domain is SQTIHQWPATLVQPVGSPLSLECTVEGTSNPNLYWYRQAAGRGLQLLFYSVGIGQISSEVPQNLSASRPQDRQFILSSKKLLLSDSGFYLCAWMRVSTDTQYFGPGTRLTVL.

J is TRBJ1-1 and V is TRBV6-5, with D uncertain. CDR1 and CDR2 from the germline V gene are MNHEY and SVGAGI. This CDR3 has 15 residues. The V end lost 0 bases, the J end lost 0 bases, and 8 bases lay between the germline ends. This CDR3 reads CASSYSTDLNTEAFF. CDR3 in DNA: TGTGCCAGCAGTTACTCGACTGACCTGAACACTGAAGCTTTCTTT.

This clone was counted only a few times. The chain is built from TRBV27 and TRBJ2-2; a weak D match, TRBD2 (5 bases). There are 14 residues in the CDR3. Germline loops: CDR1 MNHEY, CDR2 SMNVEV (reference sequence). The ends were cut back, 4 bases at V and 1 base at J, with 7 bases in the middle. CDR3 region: CASSSGLNTGELFF. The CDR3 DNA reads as TGTGCCAGCAGTTCGGGGTTGAACACCGGGGAGCTGTTTTTT.

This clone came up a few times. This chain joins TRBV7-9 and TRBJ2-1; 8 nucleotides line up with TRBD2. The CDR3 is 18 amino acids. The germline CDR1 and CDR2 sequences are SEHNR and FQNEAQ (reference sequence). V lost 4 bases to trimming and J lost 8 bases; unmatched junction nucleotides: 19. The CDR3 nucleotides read TGTGCCAGCAGCTCAAAACCGCGACTAGCGACGTCTATCCATGAGCAGTTCTTC. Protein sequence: CASSSKPRLATSIHEQFF.

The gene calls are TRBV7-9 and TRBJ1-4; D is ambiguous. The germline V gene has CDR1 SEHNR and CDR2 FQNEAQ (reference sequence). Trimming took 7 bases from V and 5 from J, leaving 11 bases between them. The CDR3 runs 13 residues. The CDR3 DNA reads TGTGCCAGCACTCACTCGGGGAATGAAAAACTGTTTTTT. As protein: CASTHSGNEKLFF.

This chain's CDR3 is CASRSPGQGAPTQYF. The CDR3 DNA is TGTGCCAGCAGATCCCCCGGACAGGGGGCCCCTACGCAGTATTTT. The chain couples TRBV5-5 to TRBJ2-3; 11 bases match TRBD1. The CDR3 has 15 residues. Germline CDR1 is SGHKS and CDR2 is YYEKEE (reference sequence). Germline trimming cut 5 bases from V and 8 bases from J; bases unmatched to any gene: 10.

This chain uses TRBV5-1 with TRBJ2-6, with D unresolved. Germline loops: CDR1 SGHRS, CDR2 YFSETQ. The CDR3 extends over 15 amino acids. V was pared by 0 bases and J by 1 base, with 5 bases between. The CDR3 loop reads CASSLARSGANVLTF. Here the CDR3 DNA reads TGCGCCAGCAGCTTGGCGAGGTCTGGGGCCAACGTCCTGACTTTC.

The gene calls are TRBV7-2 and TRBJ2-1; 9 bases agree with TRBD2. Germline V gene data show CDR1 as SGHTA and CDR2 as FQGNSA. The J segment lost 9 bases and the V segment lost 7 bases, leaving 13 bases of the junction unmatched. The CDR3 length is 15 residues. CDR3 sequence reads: CASIPVSGGFSEQFF. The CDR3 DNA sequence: TGTGCCAGCATCCCCGTCAGCGGGGGGTTCTCTGAGCAGTTCTTC.

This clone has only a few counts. CDR3 protein: CASSELRNTEAFF. In DNA, the CDR3 is TGTGCCAGCAGTGAATTGCGGAACACTGAAGCTTTCTTT. The chain combines TRBV6-1 with TRBJ1-1; D unclear. V was clipped by 2 bases and J by 1 base, with 5 bases between them. Germline assignment: CDR1 MNHNS and CDR2 SASEGT. CDR3 length: 13 amino acids.

The CDR3 reads CASSSDRGSWETQYF. In DNA form, the CDR3 reads TGTGCCAGCAGTTCGGACAGGGGCTCGTGGGAGACCCAGTACTTC. The chain employs TRBV28 and TRBJ2-5; 9 nucleotides align to TRBD1. The ends lost 4 bases at V and 5 bases at J; junction bases unmatched: 8. The CDR3 is 15 residues long. Germline V gene data show CDR1 as MDHEN and CDR2 as SYDVKM. Variable domain in full (rest from reference TRBV28 and TRBJ2-5): DVKVTQSSRYLVKRTGEKVFLECVQDMDHENMFWYRQDPGLGLRLIYFSYDVKMKEKGDIPEGYSVSREKKERFSLILESASTNQTSMYLCASSSDRGSWETQYFGPGTRLLVL.

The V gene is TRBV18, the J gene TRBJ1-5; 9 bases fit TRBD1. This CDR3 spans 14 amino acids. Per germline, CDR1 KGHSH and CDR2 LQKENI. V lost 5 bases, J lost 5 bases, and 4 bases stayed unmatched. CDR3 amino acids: CASSTRQGDQPQHF. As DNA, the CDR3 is TGTGCCAGCTCAACTCGACAGGGGGATCAGCCCCAGCATTTT.

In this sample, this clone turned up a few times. This CDR3 reads CASGLVQAGDYTGELFF. CDR3 DNA: TGTGCTAGTGGTTTGGTACAAGCGGGAGACTACACCGGGGAGCTGTTTTTT. V and J are TRBV12-5 and TRBJ2-2; 8 positions agree with TRBD2. The CDR3 is 17 residues long. The V gene's germline CDR1 is LGHNT and CDR2 FRNRAP. The V gene end was trimmed by 0 bases and the J gene end by 3 bases; junction bases not matched to a gene: 6.

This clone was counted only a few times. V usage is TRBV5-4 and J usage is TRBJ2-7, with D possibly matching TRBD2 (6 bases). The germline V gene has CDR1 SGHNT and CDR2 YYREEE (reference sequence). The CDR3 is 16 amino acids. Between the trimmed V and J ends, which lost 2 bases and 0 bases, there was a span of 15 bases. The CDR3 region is CASSFGVRGNSYEQYF. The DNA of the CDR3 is TGTGCCAGCAGCTTCGGGGTACGCGGGAACTCCTACGAGCAGTACTTC. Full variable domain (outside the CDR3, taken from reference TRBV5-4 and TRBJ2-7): ETGVTQSPTHLIKTRGQQVTLRCSSQSGHNTVSWYQQALGQGPQFIFQYYREEENGRGNFPPRFSGLQFPNYSSELNVNALELDDSALYLCASSFGVRGNSYEQYFGPGTRLTVT.

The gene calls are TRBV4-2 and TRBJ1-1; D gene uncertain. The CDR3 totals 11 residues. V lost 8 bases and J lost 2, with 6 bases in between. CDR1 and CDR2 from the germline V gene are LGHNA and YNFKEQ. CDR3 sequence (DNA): TGTGCCAGCCGAGAAAACACTGAAGCTTTCTTT. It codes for CASRENTEAFF.

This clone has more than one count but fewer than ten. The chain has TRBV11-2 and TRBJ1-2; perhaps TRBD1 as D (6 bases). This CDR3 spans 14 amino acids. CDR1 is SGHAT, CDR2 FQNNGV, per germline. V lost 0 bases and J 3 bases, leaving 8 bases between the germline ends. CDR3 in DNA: TGTGCCAGCAGCTTAGAGAGGACAGACTATGGCTACACCTTC. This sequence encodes CASSLERTDYGYTF.

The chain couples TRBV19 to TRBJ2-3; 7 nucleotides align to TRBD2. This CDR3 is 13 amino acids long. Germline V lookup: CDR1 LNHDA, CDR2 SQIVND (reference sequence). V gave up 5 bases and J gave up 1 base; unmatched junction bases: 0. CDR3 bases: TGTGCCAGTAGTCTAGCGGGCACAGATACGCAGTATTTT. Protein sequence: CASSLAGTDTQYF.

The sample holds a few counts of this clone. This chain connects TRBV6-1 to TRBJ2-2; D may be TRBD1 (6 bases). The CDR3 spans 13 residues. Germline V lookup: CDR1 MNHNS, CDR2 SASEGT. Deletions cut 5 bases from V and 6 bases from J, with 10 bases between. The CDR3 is CASSLQGPGELFF. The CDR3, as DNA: TGTGCCAGCAGTTTACAGGGTCCCGGGGAGCTGTTTTTT.

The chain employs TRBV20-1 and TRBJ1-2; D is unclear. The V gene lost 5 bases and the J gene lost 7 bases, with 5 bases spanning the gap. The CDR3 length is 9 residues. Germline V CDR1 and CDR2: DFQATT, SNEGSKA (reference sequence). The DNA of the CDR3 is TGCAGTGCTTCTCTTGGCTACACCTTC. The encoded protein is CSASLGYTF.

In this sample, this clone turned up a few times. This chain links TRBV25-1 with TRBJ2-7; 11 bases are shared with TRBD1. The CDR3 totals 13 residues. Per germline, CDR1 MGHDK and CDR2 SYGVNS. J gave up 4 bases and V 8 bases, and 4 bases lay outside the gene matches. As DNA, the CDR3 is TGTGCCAGCCGGGACAGGGGGAAATACGAGCAGTACTTC. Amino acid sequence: CASRDRGKYEQYF.

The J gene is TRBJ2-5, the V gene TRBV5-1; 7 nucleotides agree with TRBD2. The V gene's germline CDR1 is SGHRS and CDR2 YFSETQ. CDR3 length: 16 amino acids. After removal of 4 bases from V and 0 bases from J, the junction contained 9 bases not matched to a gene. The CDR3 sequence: CASSTGTTNNQETQYF. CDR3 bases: TGCGCCAGCAGCACCGGGACTACGAACAACCAAGAGACCCAGTACTTC. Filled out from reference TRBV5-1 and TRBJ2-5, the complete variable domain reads KAGVTQTPRYLIKTRGQQVTLSCSPISGHRSVSWYQQTPGQGLQFLFEYFSETQRNKGNFPGRFSGRQFSNSRSEMNVSTLELGDSALYLCASSTGTTNNQETQYFGPGTRLLVL.

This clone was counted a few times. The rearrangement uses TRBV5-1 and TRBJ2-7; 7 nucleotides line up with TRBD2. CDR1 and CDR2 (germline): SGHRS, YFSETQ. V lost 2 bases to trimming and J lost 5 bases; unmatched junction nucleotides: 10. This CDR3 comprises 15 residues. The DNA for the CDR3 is TGCGCCAGCAGCTTCCTGCGGGAGAATGTAGACGAGCAGTACTTC. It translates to CASSFLRENVDEQYF.

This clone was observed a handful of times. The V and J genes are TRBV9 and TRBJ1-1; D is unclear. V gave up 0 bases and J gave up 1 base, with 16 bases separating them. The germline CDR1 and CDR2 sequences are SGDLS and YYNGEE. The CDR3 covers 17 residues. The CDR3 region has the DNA TGTGCCAGCAGCGTAGTCCCCCTGGGCGCAAGGAACACTGAAGCTTTCTTT. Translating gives CASSVVPLGARNTEAFF.

The CDR3 reads CASRRLAGGTETQYF. In DNA, the CDR3 is TGTGCCAGCAGGCGACTAGCGGGAGGGACGGAGACCCAGTACTTC. This chain connects TRBV6-1 to TRBJ2-5; 14 bases line up with TRBD2. The CDR3 contains 15 residues. Germline-derived CDR1 and CDR2 are MNHNS and SASEGT. V shed 6 bases and J 5 bases; nucleotides not matched to a gene: 5.

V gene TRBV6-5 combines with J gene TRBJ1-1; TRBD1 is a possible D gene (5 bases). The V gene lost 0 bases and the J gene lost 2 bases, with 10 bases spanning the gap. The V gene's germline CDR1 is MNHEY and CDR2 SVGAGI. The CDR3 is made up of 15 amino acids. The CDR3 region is CASSYSTQGNTEAFF. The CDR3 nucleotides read TGTGCCAGCAGTTACTCGACCCAGGGTAACACTGAAGCTTTCTTT.

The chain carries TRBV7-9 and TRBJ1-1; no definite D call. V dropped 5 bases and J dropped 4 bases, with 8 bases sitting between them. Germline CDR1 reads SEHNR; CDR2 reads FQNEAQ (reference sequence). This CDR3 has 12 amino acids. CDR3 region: CASSLAPTEAFF. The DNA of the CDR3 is TGTGCCAGCAGCCTGGCCCCCACTGAAGCTTTCTTT.

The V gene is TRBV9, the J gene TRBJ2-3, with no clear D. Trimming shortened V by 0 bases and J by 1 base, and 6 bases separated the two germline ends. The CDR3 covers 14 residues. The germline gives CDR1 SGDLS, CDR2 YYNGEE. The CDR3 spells CASSVDSRTDTQYF. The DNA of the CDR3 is TGTGCCAGCAGCGTAGATTCTCGCACAGATACGCAGTATTTT.

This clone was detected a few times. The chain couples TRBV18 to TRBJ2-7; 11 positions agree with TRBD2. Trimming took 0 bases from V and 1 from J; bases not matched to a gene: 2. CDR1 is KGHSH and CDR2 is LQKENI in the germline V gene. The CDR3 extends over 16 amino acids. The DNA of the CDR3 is TGTGCCAGCTCACCACCCGCTAGCGGGGGGTCCTACGAGCAGTACTTC. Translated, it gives CASSPPASGGSYEQYF.